This T cell receptor beta chain was sequenced for a study of shared clonotypes between healthy human individuals. The repertoire was sequenced with immunoSEQ multiplex PCR; TCRdb's copy has only in-frame clones and lacks some. This sample has more than 2 million clones; over 85% occur once, and the top ten carry under 2%. CD45RO-negative, CCR7-selected cells formed the naive CD8 fraction, which excluded terminally differentiated effector memory CD45RA+ cells. In regard to this clone: What it binds is not known.

Broader study findings: Clonotypes shared by all four sorted-subset donors had higher generation probabilities than non-shared clonotypes. Sampling covered blood only; tissue repertoires likely differ.

The germline V gene encodes CDR1 SGHDN and CDR2 FVKESK. This CDR3 is built from 14 residues. Trimming cost V 3 bases and J 4 bases, with 12 bases left between them. Sequenced input: naive CD8+ T cells from PBMCs. The chain employs TRBV14 and TRBJ1-1, with D unresolved. This receptor was obtained from a man younger than 30 in good health. Some clones in this sample may be carry-over from other donors' samples. This CDR3 is CASSQTDRGTEAFF. CDR3 in DNA: TGTGCCAGCAGCCAGACGGATCGGGGCACTGAAGCTTTCTTT. Drawing the rest from reference TRBV14 and TRBJ1-1, the complete variable domain is EAGVTQFPSHSVIEKGQTVTLRCDPISGHDNLYWYRRVMGKEIKFLLHFVKESKQDESGMPNNRFLAERTGGTYSTLKVQPAELEDSGVYFCASSQTDRGTEAFFGQGTRLTVV.